This T cell receptor beta chain was identified during a study of blood T cell repertoires in COVID-19. On the study more broadly: The United States, Italy and Spain supplied acute and convalescent COVID-19 samples.

Germline assignment: CDR1 SEHNR and CDR2 FQNEAQ (reference sequence). The CDR3 consists of 16 residues. J lost 4 bases, V lost 4 bases, and 11 bases had no gene match. Original handling: How many nucleated cells were present was estimated from reference gene primer amplification. The assay was immunoSEQ multiplex PCR, and TCRdb's table has in-frame clones only and misses some. D and trimming come from the DNA, and the V and J calls and clone size come from that table. The profile covers around 100,000 clones, with approximately 84% appearing a single time and around 15% taken by the ten largest. The sequenced material came from peripheral blood. This TCR was recovered from a woman aged 55-70 years with acute or convalescent COVID-19. The rearrangement links TRBV7-9 to TRBJ1-2, with TRBD1 matching 8 bases. CDR3 amino acids: CASSSSGVDRAYGYTF. The CDR3 nucleotides are TGTGCCAGCAGCTCCTCGGGCGTGGACAGGGCCTATGGCTACACCTTC.